This record looks at one T cell receptor (beta chain) sequence and its context. Time point given: peripheral blood 6 weeks after treatment start. These data are taken from a study of PD-L1 blockade in urothelial cancer. As for the study in general: Every 3 weeks, patients received intravenous atezolizumab 1,200 mg, beginning 2014. Prior chemotherapy in patients spanned 0 to 3 regimens. Analyses were performed on blood at 3 weeks after treatment start (the second dose) and at 6 weeks.

Profiling relied on immunoSEQ multiplex PCR, and the TCRdb table lists in-frame clones only, not all of them. The data show 100,000 to 150,000 clones, about 82% seen once. Sample: PBMCs, taken around atezolizumab (anti-PD-L1) treatment. The receptor was derived from a man in his forties or fifties with urothelial cancer.

CDR3 nucleotide sequence: TGTGCCAGCAGAACAGGGTGGGGTACGCAGTATTTT. Its protein product is CASRTGWGTQYF. This chain links TRBV6-5 with TRBJ2-3; a weak D match, TRBD1 (6 bases). Trimming stripped 6 bases from V and 8 bases from J, with 12 bases between. CDR1 and CDR2 from the germline V gene are MNHEY and SVGAGI. The CDR3 is 12 amino acids.